This T cell receptor (beta chain) is from a study of blood T cell repertoires in COVID-19. Per the study methods: It was from reference gene primer amplification that nucleated cell counts were estimated. The data were produced by immunoSEQ multiplex PCR, yet TCRdb's version contains in-frame clones alone and is incomplete. D and trimming come from the DNA, and the V and J calls and clone size come from that table. The table includes 240,000 or so clones, roughly 76% detected once. Germline V gives CDR1 DFQATT, CDR2 SNEGSKA (reference sequence). The CDR3 length is 15 residues. V lost 3 bases to trimming and J lost 0 bases; unmatched junction nucleotides: 7.

This TCR derives from a woman older than 75 with COVID-19, enrolled during active disease. What was sequenced was peripheral blood. V and J are TRBV20-1 and TRBJ1-1; TRBD1 matches 7 bases. CDR3 sequence (DNA): TGCAGTGCTAGTGAACCCGGGACAGTGAACACTGAAGCTTTCTTT. It codes for CSASEPGTVNTEAFF.